This TCR beta chain came from a study of early T cells in non-severe SARS-CoV-2 infection. The overall study: Unsorted whole blood bulk RNA was sequenced, with unpaired chains.

As part of library construction, unique molecular identifiers were attached to individual cDNA molecules. Via MiXCR, TCRdb re-called the 5' RACE reads, giving one row per CDR3 protein. In the table there are some 77,000 distinct CDR3 sequences, roughly 9.6% of which are singletons. Losses at the gene ends were 6 bases for V and 4 bases for J; bases not matched to a gene: 7. CDR1 and CDR2 (germline): SNHLY, FYNNEI. The length of the CDR3 is 15 residues. This TCR was recovered from an adult who was a healthcare worker with PCR-confirmed SARS-CoV-2 infection or an uninfected control (not recorded which). This chain uses TRBV2 with TRBJ2-3, with TRBD2 identical over 10 bases. Source material: whole blood. CDR3 sequence (DNA): TGTGCCAGCAGCGTTGGGACTAGCGTTGCAGATACGCAGTATTTT. Translating gives CASSVGTSVADTQYF. Full variable domain (missing parts from reference TRBV2 and TRBJ2-3): EPEVTQTPSHQVTQMGQEVILRCVPISNHLYFYWYRQILGQKVEFLVSFYNNEISEKSEIFDDQFSVERPDGSNFTLKIRSTKLEDSAMYFCASSVGTSVADTQYFGPGTRLTVL.